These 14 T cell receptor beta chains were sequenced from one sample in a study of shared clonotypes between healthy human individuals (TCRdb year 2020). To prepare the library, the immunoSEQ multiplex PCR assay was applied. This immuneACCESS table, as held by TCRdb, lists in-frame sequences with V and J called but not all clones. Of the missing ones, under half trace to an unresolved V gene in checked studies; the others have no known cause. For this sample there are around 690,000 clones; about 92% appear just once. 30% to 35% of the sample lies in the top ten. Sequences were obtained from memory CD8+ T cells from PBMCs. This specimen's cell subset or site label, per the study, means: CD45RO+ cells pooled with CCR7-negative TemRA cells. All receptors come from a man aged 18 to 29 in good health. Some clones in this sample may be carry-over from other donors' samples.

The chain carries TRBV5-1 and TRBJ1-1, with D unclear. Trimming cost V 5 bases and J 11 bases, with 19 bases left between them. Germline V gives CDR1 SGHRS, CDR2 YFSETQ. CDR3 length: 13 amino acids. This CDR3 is CASRNEVGSSAFF. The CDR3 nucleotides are TGCGCCAGCAGGAATGAGGTAGGATCATCGGCTTTCTTT.

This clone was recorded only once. The CDR3: CASSWTRQETQYF. CDR3 coding DNA: TGTGCCAGCAGCTGGACTAGACAAGAGACCCAGTACTTC. The chain couples TRBV21-1 to TRBJ2-5; no check of the table's D call, TRBD2, against the DNA was made. TRBV21-1 is marked as a pseudogene. This CDR3 has 13 amino acids.

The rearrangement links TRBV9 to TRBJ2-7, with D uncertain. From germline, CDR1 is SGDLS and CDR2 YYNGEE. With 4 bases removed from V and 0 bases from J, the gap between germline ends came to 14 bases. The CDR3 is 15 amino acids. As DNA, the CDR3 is TGTGCCAGCAGCCCCGCAGGCGCATCCTCCTACGAGCAGTACTTC. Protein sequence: CASSPAGASSYEQYF.

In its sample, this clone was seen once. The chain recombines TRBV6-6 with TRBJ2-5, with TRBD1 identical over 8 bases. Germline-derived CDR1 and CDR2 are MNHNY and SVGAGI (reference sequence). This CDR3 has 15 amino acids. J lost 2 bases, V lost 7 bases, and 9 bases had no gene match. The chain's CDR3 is CASKKGQDLQETQYF. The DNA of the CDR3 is TGTGCCAGCAAGAAGGGACAGGACCTTCAAGAGACCCAGTACTTC.

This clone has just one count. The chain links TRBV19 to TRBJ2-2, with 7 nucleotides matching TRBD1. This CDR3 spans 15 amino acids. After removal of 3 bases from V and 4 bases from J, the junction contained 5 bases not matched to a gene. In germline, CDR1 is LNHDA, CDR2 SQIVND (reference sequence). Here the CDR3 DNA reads TGTGCCAGTAGTATCCGAGGGGGCCCCACCGGGGAGCTGTTTTTT. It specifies CASSIRGGPTGELFF.

CDR3 bases: TGTGCCAGCAGTGAATATAACAGGGCTGAAAAACTGTTTTTT. This codes for CASSEYNRAEKLFF. This sequence joins TRBV25-1 and TRBJ1-4, with D possibly matching TRBD1 (6 bases). Germline values: CDR1 MGHDK, CDR2 SYGVNS. Trimming removed 0 bases from V and 7 bases from J, with 9 bases in between. The CDR3 is 14 residues long.

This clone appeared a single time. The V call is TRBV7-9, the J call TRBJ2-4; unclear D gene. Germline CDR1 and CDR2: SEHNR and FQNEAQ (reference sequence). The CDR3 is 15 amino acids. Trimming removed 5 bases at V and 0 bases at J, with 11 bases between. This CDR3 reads CASSPATLAKNIQYF. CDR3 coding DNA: TGTGCCAGCAGCCCCGCGACCTTAGCCAAAAACATTCAGTACTTC.

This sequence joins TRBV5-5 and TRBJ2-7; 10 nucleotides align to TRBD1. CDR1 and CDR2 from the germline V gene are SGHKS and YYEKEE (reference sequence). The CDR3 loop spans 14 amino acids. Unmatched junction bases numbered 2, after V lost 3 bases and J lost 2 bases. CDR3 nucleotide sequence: TGTGCCAGCAGCTATGGGACAGGGGCCTACGAGCAGTACTTC. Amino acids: CASSYGTGAYEQYF. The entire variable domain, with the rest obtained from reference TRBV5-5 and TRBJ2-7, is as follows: DAGVTQSPTHLIKTRGQQVTLRCSPISGHKSVSWYQQVLGQGPQFIFQYYEKEERGRGNFPDRFSARQFPNYSSELNVNALLLGDSALYLCASSYGTGAYEQYFGPGTRLTVT.

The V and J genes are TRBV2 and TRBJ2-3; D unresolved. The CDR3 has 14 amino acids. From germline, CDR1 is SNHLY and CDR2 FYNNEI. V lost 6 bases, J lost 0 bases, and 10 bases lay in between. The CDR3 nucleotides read TGTGCCAGCAGGTCCAGCGTGAGCACAGATACGCAGTATTTT. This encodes CASRSSVSTDTQYF.

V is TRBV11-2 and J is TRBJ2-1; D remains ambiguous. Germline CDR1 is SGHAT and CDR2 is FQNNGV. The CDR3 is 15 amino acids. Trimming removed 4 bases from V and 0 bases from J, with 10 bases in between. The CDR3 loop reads CASSWTMPSYNEQFF. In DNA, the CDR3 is TGTGCCAGCAGCTGGACCATGCCCTCCTACAATGAGCAGTTCTTC.

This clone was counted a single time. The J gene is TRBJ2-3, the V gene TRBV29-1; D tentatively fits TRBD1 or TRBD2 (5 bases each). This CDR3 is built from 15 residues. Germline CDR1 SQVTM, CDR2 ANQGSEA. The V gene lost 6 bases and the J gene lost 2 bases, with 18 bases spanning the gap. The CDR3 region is CSVTGTLIITDTQYF. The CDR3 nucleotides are TGCAGCGTCACCGGGACCCTAATAATCACAGATACGCAGTATTTT.

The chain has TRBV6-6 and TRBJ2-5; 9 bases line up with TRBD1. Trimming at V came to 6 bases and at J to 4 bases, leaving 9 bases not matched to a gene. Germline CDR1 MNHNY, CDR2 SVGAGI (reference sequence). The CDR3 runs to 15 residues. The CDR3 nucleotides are TGTGCCAGCAGAACCGGGACAGGGATTAGAGAGACCCAGTACTTC. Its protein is CASRTGTGIRETQYF.

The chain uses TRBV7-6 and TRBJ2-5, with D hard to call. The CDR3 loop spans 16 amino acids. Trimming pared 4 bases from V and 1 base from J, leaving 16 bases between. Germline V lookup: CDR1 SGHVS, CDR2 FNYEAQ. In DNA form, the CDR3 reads TGTGCCAGCAGCTCACTACTCCTGGGGATCCAAGAGACCCAGTACTTC. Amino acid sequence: CASSSLLLGIQETQYF. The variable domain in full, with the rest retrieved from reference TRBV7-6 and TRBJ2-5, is GAGVSQSPRYKVTKRGQDVALRCDPISGHVSLYWYRQALGQGPEFLTYFNYEAQQDKSGLPNDRFSAERPEGSISTLTIQRTEQRDSAMYRCASSSLLLGIQETQYFGPGTRLLVL.

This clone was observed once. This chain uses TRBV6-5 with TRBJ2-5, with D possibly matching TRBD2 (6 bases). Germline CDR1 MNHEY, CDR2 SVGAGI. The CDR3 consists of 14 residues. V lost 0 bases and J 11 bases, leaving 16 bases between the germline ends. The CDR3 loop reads CASSYSTGPGEQYF. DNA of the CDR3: TGTGCCAGCAGTTACTCCACGGGGCCGGGGGAGCAGTACTTC.